A single sample gave rise to the 23 T cell receptor beta chains below, sequenced in a study of cytomegalovirus exposure and HLA in healthy donors. Primers for the PCR totalled 60 Vbeta and 13 Jbeta. Assay: immunoSEQ multiplex PCR; the TCRdb copy retains only in-frame clones and omits some. In all, the sample yields tens of thousands of clones. Source material: PBMCs. The receptors stem from a woman aged 40-49 years in good health and CMV-seronegative.

The V and J genes are TRBV7-9 and TRBJ2-5; a possible D gene is TRBD1 (5 bases). The ends were cut back, 10 bases at V and 4 bases at J, with 13 bases in the middle. This CDR3 comprises 12 residues. From germline, CDR1 is SEHNR and CDR2 FQNEAQ (reference sequence). The CDR3 nucleotides read TGTGCCACCTCGTCAGGGCGAGAGACCCAGTACTTC. It translates to CATSSGRETQYF.

The chain couples TRBV19 to TRBJ2-5; TRBD2 matches 8 bases. The germline gives CDR1 LNHDA, CDR2 SQIVND (reference sequence). V gave up 6 bases and J gave up 4 bases; unmatched junction bases: 4. CDR3 length: 13 amino acids. The CDR3 loop is CASSPREGETQYF. The CDR3 DNA is TGTGCCAGTAGCCCCCGGGAGGGAGAGACCCAGTACTTC.

The V and J genes are TRBV18 and TRBJ2-5; D possibly corresponds to TRBD2 (6 bases). The CDR3 extends over 14 amino acids. V gave up 6 bases and J gave up 4 bases, with 15 bases separating them. Germline V gene sequence: CDR1 KGHSH, CDR2 LQKENI. As DNA, the CDR3 is TGTGCCAGCTCTCCCGTATCAGCGGGAGAGACCCAGTACTTC. Translating gives CASSPVSAGETQYF.

J is TRBJ2-1 and V is TRBV5-1; TRBD2 matches at 13 bases. The germline gives CDR1 SGHRS, CDR2 YFSETQ. The CDR3 has 18 amino acids. With V trimmed by 1 base and J by 5 bases, 9 bases remained unmatched. In DNA, the CDR3 is TGCGCCAGCAGCTTGCTTGGTACTAGCGGGAGGGCCGACAATGAGCAGTTCTTC. Translated: CASSLLGTSGRADNEQFF.

The genes are TRBV9 and TRBJ2-1; D ambiguous. Germline lookup yields CDR1 SGDLS and CDR2 YYNGEE. The CDR3 sequence is 17 residues long. V lost 0 bases and J 3 bases, leaving 16 bases between the germline ends. The CDR3 nucleotides are TGTGCCAGCAGCGTAGGGTCCCCGACTTTCCTCTACAATGAGCAGTTCTTC. This sequence encodes CASSVGSPTFLYNEQFF.

This chain joins TRBV6-1 and TRBJ2-7, with TRBD1 identical over 9 bases. Trimming removed 1 base from V and 5 bases from J; junction bases left unmatched: 9. CDR3 length: 16 amino acids. CDR1 is MNHNS, CDR2 SASEGT, per germline. As DNA, the CDR3 is TGTGCCAGCAGTGAAGGTTTGGGACAGGGTATAGACGAGCAGTACTTC. It encodes CASSEGLGQGIDEQYF.

The chain uses TRBV30 and TRBJ1-1, with 9 bases fitting TRBD1. The trim removed 4 bases at V and 1 base at J, leaving 1 base unmatched. The germline V gene encodes CDR1 GTSNPN and CDR2 SVGIG (reference sequence). The CDR3 has 13 amino acids. CDR3 DNA: TGTGCCTGGAAGGGACAGGGGAACACTGAAGCTTTCTTT. Amino acid sequence: CAWKGQGNTEAFF.

The chain links TRBV28 to TRBJ1-5; D possibly corresponds to TRBD1 (5 bases). CDR3 length equals 14 residues. The germline V gene encodes CDR1 MDHEN and CDR2 SYDVKM. V was shortened by 3 bases and J by 7 bases, with 13 bases between the two germline ends. CDR3: CASSLGRASQPQHF. The CDR3 bases are TGTGCCAGCAGTTTGGGCAGGGCGAGCCAGCCCCAGCATTTT.

The genes are TRBV6-5 and TRBJ2-7; tentatively, D is TRBD1 (5 bases). V lost 5 bases and J lost 3, with 8 bases in between. Germline-derived CDR1 and CDR2 are MNHEY and SVGAGI. This CDR3 has 12 amino acids. CDR3 nucleotides: TGTGCCAGCAGTAAGGGGTACTACGAGCAGTACTTC. It translates to CASSKGYYEQYF.

The chain recombines TRBV4-2 with TRBJ2-1, with TRBD2 identical over 7 bases. J gave up 9 bases and V 3 bases, and 8 bases lay outside the gene matches. The length of the CDR3 is 14 residues. Germline assignment: CDR1 LGHNA and CDR2 YNFKEQ. The CDR3 bases are TGTGCCAGCAGCCAGGATGGACTAGTTTTTGAGCAGTTCTTC. This gives the protein CASSQDGLVFEQFF.

The V and J genes are TRBV28 and TRBJ1-5; weak D call: TRBD1 (6 bases). The CDR3 is made up of 14 amino acids. V was pared by 10 bases and J by 3 bases, with 16 bases between. Germline CDR1 MDHEN, CDR2 SYDVKM. CDR3 in DNA: TGTGCCACCACCCCCAGGACAGACAATCAGCCCCAGCATTTT. Its translation: CATTPRTDNQPQHF.

J is TRBJ1-5 and V is TRBV27, with D possibly TRBD1 on 5 matching bases. Germline CDR1 is MNHEY and CDR2 is SMNVEV (reference sequence). V shed 8 bases and J shed 2 bases, with 10 bases lying between them. The CDR3 sequence is 13 residues long. CDR3 coding DNA: TGTGCCAGCTCGGAGGGACGCAATCAGCCCCAGCATTTT. Translation gives CASSEGRNQPQHF.

This rearrangement joins TRBV6-6 to TRBJ1-1; weak D call: TRBD1 (5 bases). Germline V gene lookup returns CDR1 MNHNY and CDR2 SVGAGI (reference sequence). V lost 2 bases to trimming and J lost 5 bases, with 15 bases between them. The CDR3 length is 15 residues. This CDR3 reads CASSYEGQGGTEAFF. DNA for the CDR3: TGTGCCAGCAGTTACGAAGGGCAGGGAGGTACTGAAGCTTTCTTT.

V usage is TRBV18 and J usage is TRBJ2-5; 7 bases match TRBD1. The V and J ends lost 3 bases and 0 bases, in that order; junction bases with no gene match: 4. The CDR3 runs 15 residues. Germline loops: CDR1 KGHSH, CDR2 LQKENI. CDR3 nucleotides: TGTGCCAGCTCACCGGGACAGAAGTACCAAGAGACCCAGTACTTC. Amino acids: CASSPGQKYQETQYF.

The chain has TRBV18 and TRBJ2-1, with 9 bases fitting TRBD2. CDR1 is KGHSH and CDR2 is LQKENI in the germline V gene. The CDR3 loop spans 14 amino acids. The V and J ends lost 3 bases and 8 bases, in that order; junction bases with no gene match: 5. The DNA for the CDR3 is TGTGCCAGCTCACCTCCGGGACTAGCCGATGAGCAGTTCTTC. Encoded protein: CASSPPGLADEQFF.

The gene calls are TRBV6-5 and TRBJ1-1, with TRBD1 identical over 8 bases. Germline CDR1 is MNHEY and CDR2 is SVGAGI. V lost 4 bases, J lost 3 bases, and 7 bases stayed unmatched. This CDR3 has 15 amino acids. CDR3: CASSSQGAGDTEAFF. The CDR3 nucleotides are TGTGCCAGCAGTTCCCAGGGGGCAGGGGACACTGAAGCTTTCTTT.

The rearrangement joins TRBV7-9 to TRBJ2-2, with TRBD1 matching 7 bases. CDR1 and CDR2 from the germline V gene are SEHNR and FQNEAQ (reference sequence). This CDR3 has 14 amino acids. Unmatched junction bases numbered 2, after V lost 2 bases and J lost 5 bases. CDR3 DNA sequence: TGTGCCAGCAGCTTACAGGGGGAGACCGGGGAGCTGTTTTTT. This gives the protein CASSLQGETGELFF.

V and J are TRBV28 and TRBJ2-7; a weak D match, TRBD2 (6 bases). The germline V gene has CDR1 MDHEN and CDR2 SYDVKM. Trimming left V 5 bases short and J 5 bases short, with 25 bases between. This CDR3 has 17 residues. In DNA, the CDR3 is TGTGCCAGCAGTCACACAGGCCTGGGCGAGTCGGGGGACGAGCAGTACTTC. Protein: CASSHTGLGESGDEQYF.

The chain couples TRBV6-6 to TRBJ2-7; D perhaps matches TRBD1 (6 bases). Trimming removed 5 bases from V and 2 bases from J, with 10 bases in between. This CDR3 contains 13 residues. Germline V gene sequence: CDR1 MNHNY, CDR2 SVGAGI (reference sequence). Written as DNA, the CDR3 is TGTGCCAGCAGTGGGACAACACCCTACGAGCAGTACTTC. The encoded protein is CASSGTTPYEQYF.

The chain has TRBV6-6 and TRBJ1-2, with TRBD1 matching 9 bases. Germline CDR1 and CDR2: MNHNY and SVGAGI (reference sequence). The J segment lost 5 bases and the V segment lost 7 bases, leaving 8 bases of the junction unmatched. The CDR3 has 14 residues. The CDR3 reads CASTRDREVYGYTF. CDR3 sequence (DNA): TGTGCCAGCACCCGGGACAGGGAAGTGTATGGCTACACCTTC.

This chain links TRBV30 with TRBJ2-7; TRBD1 agrees at 10 bases. This CDR3 is 18 amino acids long. V was clipped by 0 bases and J by 6 bases; unmatched bases: 17. Germline V gene data show CDR1 as GTSNPN and CDR2 as SVGIG (reference sequence). The CDR3 is CAWSVVTFQGQGILEQYF. The DNA of the CDR3 is TGTGCCTGGAGTGTAGTCACTTTCCAGGGACAGGGGATTCTCGAGCAGTACTTC.

The V gene is TRBV7-8, the J gene TRBJ2-7, with TRBD2 matching 9 bases. The germline V gene encodes CDR1 SGHVS and CDR2 FQNEAQ. V gave up 2 bases and J gave up 5 bases; unmatched junction bases: 10. This CDR3 has 16 amino acids. CDR3 loop: CASSLFWREGVNEQYF. The DNA for the CDR3 is TGTGCCAGCAGCTTATTCTGGCGGGAGGGCGTAAACGAGCAGTACTTC.

The chain couples TRBV18 to TRBJ2-2; D unresolved. V was clipped by 1 base and J by 6 bases, with 9 bases between them. The V gene's germline CDR1 is KGHSH and CDR2 LQKENI. The CDR3 totals 14 residues. The CDR3 reads CASSPLELAGELFF. CDR3 sequence (DNA): TGTGCCAGCTCACCACTTGAGTTGGCCGGGGAGCTGTTTTTT.